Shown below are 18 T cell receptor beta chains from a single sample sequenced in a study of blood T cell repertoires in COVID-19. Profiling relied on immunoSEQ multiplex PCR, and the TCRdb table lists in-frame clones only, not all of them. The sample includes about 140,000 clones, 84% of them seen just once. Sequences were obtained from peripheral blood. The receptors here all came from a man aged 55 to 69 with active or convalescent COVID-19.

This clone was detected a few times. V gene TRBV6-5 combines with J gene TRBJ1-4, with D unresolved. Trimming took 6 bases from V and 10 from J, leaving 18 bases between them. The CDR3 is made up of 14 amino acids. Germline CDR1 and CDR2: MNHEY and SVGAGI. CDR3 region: CASSLNSPVGKLFF. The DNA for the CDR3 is TGTGCCAGCAGCCTAAACAGTCCGGTCGGAAAACTGTTTTTT.

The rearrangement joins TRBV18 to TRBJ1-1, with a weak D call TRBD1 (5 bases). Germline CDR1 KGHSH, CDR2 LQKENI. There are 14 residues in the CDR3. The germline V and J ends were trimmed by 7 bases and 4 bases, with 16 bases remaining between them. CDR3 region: CASYLGGSSTEAFF. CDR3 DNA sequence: TGTGCCAGCTACCTGGGGGGGTCGAGCACTGAAGCTTTCTTT.

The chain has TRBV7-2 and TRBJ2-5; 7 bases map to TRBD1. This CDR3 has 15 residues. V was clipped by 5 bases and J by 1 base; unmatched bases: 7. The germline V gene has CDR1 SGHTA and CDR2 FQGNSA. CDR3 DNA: TGTGCCAGCAGCCGCCGGACAGGCCCCCAAGAGACCCAGTACTTC. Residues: CASSRRTGPQETQYF.

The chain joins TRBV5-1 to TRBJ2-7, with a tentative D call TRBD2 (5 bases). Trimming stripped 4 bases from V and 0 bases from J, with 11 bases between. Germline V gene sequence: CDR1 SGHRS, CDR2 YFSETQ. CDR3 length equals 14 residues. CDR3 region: CASSGELSSYEQYF. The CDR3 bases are TGCGCCAGCAGCGGGGAGCTGAGCTCCTACGAGCAGTACTTC. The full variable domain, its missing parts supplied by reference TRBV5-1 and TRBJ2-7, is KAGVTQTPRYLIKTRGQQVTLSCSPISGHRSVSWYQQTPGQGLQFLFEYFSETQRNKGNFPGRFSGRQFSNSRSEMNVSTLELGDSALYLCASSGELSSYEQYFGPGTRLTVT.

The CDR3 region is CASIRKTGQLNTEAFF. The CDR3, as DNA: TGTGCCAGTATCCGAAAAACGGGACAGTTGAACACTGAAGCTTTCTTT. V gene TRBV19 combines with J gene TRBJ1-1; 7 positions agree with TRBD1. With V trimmed by 7 bases and J by 0 bases, 11 bases remained unmatched. CDR1 LNHDA and CDR2 SQIVND come from the germline V gene (reference sequence). The CDR3 sequence is 16 residues long.

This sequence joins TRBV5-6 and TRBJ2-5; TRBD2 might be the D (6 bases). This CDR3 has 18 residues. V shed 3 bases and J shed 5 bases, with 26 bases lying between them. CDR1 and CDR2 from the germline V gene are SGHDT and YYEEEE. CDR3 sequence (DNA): TGTGCCAGCAGCTCCCCCCGGGCGGTCCAGGGAGGAAGGGAGACCCAGTACTTC. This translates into CASSSPRAVQGGRETQYF.

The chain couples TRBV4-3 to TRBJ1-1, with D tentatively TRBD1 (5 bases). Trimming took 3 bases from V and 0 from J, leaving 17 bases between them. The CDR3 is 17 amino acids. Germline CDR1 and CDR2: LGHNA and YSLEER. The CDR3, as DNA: TGCGCCAGCAGCCACCTCAGTGACAGCCACATGAACACTGAAGCTTTCTTT. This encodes CASSHLSDSHMNTEAFF.

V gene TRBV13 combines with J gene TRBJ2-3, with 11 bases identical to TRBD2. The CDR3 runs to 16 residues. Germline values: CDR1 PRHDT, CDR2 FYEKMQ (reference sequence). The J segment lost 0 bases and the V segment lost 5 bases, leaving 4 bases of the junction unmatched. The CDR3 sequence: CASSPRTSGSTDTQYF. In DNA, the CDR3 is TGTGCCAGCAGCCCCCGGACTAGCGGGAGCACAGATACGCAGTATTTT.

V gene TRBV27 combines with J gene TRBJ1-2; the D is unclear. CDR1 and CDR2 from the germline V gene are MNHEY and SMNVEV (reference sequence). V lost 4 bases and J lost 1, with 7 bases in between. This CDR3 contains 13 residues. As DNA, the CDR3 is TGTGCCAGCAGTTCCCGAGTTAACTATGGCTACACCTTC. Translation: CASSSRVNYGYTF.

The chain's CDR3 is CASSLKGATDTQYF. CDR3 in DNA: TGTGCCAGCAGTTTGAAGGGGGCCACAGATACGCAGTATTTT. This rearrangement joins TRBV27 to TRBJ2-3; 7 bases match TRBD1. This CDR3 contains 14 residues. The germline gives CDR1 MNHEY, CDR2 SMNVEV (reference sequence). J was trimmed by 2 bases and V by 3 bases; bases with no gene match: 2.

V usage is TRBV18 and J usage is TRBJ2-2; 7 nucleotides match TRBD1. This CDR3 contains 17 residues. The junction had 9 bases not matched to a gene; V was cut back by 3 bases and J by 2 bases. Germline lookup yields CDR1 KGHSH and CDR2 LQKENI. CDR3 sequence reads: CASSPTPGQTNTGELFF. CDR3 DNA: TGTGCCAGCTCACCGACCCCGGGACAGACCAACACCGGGGAGCTGTTTTTT.

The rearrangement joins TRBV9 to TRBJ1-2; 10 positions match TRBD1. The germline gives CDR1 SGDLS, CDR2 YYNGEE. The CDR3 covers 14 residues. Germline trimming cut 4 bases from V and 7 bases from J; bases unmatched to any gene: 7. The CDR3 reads CASSTRTGGSGYTF. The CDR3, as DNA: TGTGCCAGCAGCACAAGGACAGGGGGTTCTGGCTACACCTTC.

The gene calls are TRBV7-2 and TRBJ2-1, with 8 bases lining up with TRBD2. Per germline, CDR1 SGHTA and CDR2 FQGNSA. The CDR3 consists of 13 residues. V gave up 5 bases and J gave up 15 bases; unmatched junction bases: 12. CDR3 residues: CASSKSTGLVLFF. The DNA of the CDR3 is TGTGCCAGCAGCAAAAGTACGGGACTAGTTTTGTTCTTC. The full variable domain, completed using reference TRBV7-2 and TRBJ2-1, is GAGVSQSPSNKVTEKGKDVELRCDPISGHTALYWYRQSLGQGLEFLIYFQGNSAPDKSGLPSDRFSAERTGGSVSTLTIQRTQQEDSAVYLCASSKSTGLVLFFGPGTRLTVL.

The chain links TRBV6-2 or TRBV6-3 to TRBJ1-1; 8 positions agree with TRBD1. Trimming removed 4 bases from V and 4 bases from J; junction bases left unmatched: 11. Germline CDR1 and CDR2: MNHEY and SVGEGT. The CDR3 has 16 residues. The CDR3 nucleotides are TGTGCCAGCAGTTCACACCCCGGACAGGGTGGCACTGAAGCTTTCTTT. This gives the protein CASSSHPGQGGTEAFF.

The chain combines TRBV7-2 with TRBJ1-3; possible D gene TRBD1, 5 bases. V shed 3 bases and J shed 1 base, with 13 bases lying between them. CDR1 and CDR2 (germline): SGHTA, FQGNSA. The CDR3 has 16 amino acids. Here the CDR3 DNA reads TGTGCCAGCAGCTTGACAGTTCCCCGGTCTGGAAACACCATATATTTT. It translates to CASSLTVPRSGNTIYF.

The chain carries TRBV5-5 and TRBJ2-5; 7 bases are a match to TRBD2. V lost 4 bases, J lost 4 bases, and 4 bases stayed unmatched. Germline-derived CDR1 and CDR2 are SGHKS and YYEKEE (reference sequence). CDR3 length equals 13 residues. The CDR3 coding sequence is TGTGCCAGCAGCCTGGGAGGGAGAGAGACCCAGTACTTC. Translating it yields CASSLGGRETQYF.

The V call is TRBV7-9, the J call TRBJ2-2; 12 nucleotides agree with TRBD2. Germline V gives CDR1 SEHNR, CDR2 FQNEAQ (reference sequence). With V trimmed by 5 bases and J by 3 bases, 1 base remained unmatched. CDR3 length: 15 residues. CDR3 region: CASSRTSGDTGELFF. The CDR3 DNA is TGTGCCAGCAGCAGGACTAGCGGGGACACCGGGGAGCTGTTTTTT.

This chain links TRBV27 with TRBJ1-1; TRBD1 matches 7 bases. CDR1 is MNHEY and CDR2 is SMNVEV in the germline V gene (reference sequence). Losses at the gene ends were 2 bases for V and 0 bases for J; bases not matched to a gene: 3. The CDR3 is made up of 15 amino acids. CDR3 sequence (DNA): TGTGCCAGCAGTTTACTTCAGGGGGTGAACACTGAAGCTTTCTTT. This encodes CASSLLQGVNTEAFF.